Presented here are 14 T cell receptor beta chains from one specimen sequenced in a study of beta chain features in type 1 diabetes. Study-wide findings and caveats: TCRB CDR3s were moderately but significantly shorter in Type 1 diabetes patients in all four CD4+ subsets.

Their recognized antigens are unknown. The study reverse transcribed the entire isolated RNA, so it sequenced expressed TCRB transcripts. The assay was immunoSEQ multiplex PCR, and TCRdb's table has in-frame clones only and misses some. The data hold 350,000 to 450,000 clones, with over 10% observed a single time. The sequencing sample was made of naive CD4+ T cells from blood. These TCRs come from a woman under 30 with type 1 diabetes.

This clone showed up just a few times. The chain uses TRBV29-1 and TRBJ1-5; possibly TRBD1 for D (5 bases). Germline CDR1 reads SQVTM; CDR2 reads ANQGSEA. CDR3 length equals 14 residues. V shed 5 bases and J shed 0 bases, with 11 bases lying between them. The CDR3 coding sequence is TGCAGCGTTAGCGTACAGGATAGCAATCAGCCCCAGCATTTT. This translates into CSVSVQDSNQPQHF.

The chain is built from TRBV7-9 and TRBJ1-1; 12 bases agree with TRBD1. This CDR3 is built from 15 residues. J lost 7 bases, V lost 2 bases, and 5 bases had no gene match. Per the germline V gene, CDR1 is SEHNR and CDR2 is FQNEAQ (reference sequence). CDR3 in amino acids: CASSLPGQGAGEAFF. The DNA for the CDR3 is TGTGCCAGCAGCTTACCGGGACAGGGGGCCGGTGAAGCTTTCTTT.

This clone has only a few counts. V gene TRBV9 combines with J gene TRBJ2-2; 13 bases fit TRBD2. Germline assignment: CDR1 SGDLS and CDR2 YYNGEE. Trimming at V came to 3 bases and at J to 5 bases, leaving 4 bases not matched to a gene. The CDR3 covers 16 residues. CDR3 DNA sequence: TGTGCCAGCAGCGCGAGGGGACTAGCGGGGACCGGGGAGCTGTTTTTT. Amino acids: CASSARGLAGTGELFF.

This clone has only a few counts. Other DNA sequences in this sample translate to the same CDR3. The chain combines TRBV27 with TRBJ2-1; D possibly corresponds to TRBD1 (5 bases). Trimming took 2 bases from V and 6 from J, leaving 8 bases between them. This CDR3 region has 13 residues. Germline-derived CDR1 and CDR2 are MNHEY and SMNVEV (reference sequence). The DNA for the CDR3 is TGTGCCAGCAGTTTACAGGGTGGCAATGAGCAGTTCTTC. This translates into CASSLQGGNEQFF.

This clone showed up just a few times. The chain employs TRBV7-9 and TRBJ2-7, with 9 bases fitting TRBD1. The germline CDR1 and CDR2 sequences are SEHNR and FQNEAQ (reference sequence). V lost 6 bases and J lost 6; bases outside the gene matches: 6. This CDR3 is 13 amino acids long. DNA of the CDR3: TGTGCCAGCAGAACAGGGGGCCGTCTCGAGCAGTACTTC. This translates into CASRTGGRLEQYF.

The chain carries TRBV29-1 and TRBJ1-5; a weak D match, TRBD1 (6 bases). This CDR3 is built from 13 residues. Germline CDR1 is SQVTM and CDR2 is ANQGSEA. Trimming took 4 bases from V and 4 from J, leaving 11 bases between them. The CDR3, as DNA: TGCAGCGTTGCAGGGGCATGGAATCAGCCCCAGCATTTT. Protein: CSVAGAWNQPQHF.

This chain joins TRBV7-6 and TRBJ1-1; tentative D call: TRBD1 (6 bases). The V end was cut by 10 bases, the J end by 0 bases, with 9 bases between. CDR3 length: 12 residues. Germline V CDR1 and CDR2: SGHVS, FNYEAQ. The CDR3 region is CATGQLNTEAFF. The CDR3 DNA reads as TGTGCCACAGGACAGCTGAACACTGAAGCTTTCTTT.

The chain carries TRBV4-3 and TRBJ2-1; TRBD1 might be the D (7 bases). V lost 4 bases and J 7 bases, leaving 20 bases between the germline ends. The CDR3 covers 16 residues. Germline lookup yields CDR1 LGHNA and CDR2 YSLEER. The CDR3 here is CASSLSGGGRSNEQFF. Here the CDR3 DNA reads TGCGCCAGCAGCCTTTCCGGAGGGGGCAGGTCTAATGAGCAGTTCTTC.

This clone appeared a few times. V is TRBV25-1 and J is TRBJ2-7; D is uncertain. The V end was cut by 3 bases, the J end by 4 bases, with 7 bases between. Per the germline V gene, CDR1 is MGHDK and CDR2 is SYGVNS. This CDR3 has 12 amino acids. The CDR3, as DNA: TGTGCCAGCAGTGACCAGTCATACGAGCAGTACTTC. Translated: CASSDQSYEQYF.

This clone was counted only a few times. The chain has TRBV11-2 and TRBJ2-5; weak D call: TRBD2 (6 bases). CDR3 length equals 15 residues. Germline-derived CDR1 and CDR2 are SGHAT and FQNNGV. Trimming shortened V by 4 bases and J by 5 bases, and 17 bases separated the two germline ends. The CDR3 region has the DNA TGTGCCAGCAGCTCCCCTACCCGGGACTCGGAGACCCAGTACTTC. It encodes CASSSPTRDSETQYF.

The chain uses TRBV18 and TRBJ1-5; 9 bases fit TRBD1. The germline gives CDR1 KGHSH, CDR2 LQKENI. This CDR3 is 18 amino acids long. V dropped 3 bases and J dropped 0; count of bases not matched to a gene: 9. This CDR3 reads CASSPNLGTGLSNQPQHF. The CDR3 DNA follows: TGTGCCAGCTCACCCAACCTTGGGACAGGGCTTAGCAATCAGCCCCAGCATTTT.

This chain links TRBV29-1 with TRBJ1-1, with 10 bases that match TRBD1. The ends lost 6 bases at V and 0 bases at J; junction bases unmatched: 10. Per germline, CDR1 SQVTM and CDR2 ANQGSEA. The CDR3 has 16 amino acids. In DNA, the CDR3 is TGCAGCGTCGAAAGGGACAGGGGTCTCATGAACACTGAAGCTTTCTTT. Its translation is CSVERDRGLMNTEAFF.

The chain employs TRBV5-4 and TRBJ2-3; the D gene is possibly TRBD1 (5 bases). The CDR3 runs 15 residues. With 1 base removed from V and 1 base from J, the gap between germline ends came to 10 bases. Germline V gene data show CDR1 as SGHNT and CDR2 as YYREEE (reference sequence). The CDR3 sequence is CASSLKQGGTDTQYF. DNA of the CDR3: TGTGCCAGCAGCTTGAAGCAGGGCGGCACAGATACGCAGTATTTT.

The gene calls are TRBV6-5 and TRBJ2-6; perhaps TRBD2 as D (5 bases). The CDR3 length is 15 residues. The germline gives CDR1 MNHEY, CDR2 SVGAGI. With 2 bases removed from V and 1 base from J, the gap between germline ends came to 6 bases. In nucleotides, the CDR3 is TGTGCCAGCAGTTACGAGGGATCTGGGGCCAACGTCCTGACTTTC. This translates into CASSYEGSGANVLTF.